Listed here are 28 T cell receptor beta chains from one sample, sequenced in a study of tumor and adjacent non-tumor tissue in lung cancer. A modified ARM-PCR protocol with three rounds of nested PCR amplified TCRbeta. TCRdb itself ran the multiplex PCR reads through MiXCR, one entry per CDR3 protein. The sample has more than 85,000 distinct CDR3 sequences, about 60% seen once. The template was RNA from unsorted bulk tissue. This non-tumor lung sample came from over 3 cm beyond the tumor edge. The sequenced material came from distant non-tumor lung tissue. Receptors originate from a man under 40 with non-small cell lung cancer.

As to this clonotype: Here the CDR3 omits its conserved ending phenylalanine or tryptophan, so a read error is the likely source. V and J are TRBV12-3 or TRBV12-4 and TRBJ1-1, with D perhaps TRBD1 (6 bases). This CDR3 has 12 amino acids. Trimming stripped 1 base from V and 11 bases from J, with 11 bases between. The CDR3 reads CASSLEGGKAFS. In DNA form, the CDR3 reads TGTGCCAGCAGTTTAGAGGGGGGCAAGGCTTTCTCT.

About this clonotype: One end of the junction is discordant with germline, which a read error may explain. The chain uses TRBV11-2 and TRBJ1-1, with unresolved D. CDR3 length: 13 amino acids. Germline V gives CDR1 SGHAT, CDR2 FQNNGV. The CDR3 region is CAGSATANTGAFF. The CDR3 nucleotides are TGTGCCGGCAGCGCTACGGCGAACACTGGAGCTTTCTTT.

Concerning this clonotype itself: Germline is not matched at one junction end, which may reflect a read error. The chain uses TRBV11-1 and TRBJ2-5, with unresolved D. The CDR3 runs to 14 residues. Germline V lookup: CDR1 SGHAT, CDR2 FQDESV (reference sequence). This CDR3 is CASNAYTYQETQYF. The DNA of the CDR3 is TGTGCCAGCAACGCCTACACGTACCAAGAGACTCAGTACTTC.

Turning to this clonotype: One end of the junction does not line up with germline, which may come from a read error. The chain recombines TRBV6-1 with TRBJ2-1; maybe TRBD2 (5 bases). CDR1 and CDR2 from the germline V gene are MNHNS and SASEGT. The CDR3 is made up of 12 amino acids. The CDR3 nucleotides read TGTGCCAGCAGTGCGGACGGGGAAGAGCAATTCTTC. Protein product: CASSADGEEQFF.

This clonotype appeared once. One junction end disagrees with the germline gene, perhaps due to a read error. The J gene is TRBJ1-1, the V gene TRBV7-8; 8 bases are a match to TRBD1. The CDR3 is made up of 15 amino acids. Looked up from germline, CDR1 is SGHVS and CDR2 is FQNEAQ. The CDR3 DNA reads TGTGCCAGCAGCTTAATGTCAGGGGGCGACACTGAAGATTTCTTT. This gives the protein CASSLMSGGDTEDFF. Filled out from reference TRBV7-8 and TRBJ1-1, the complete variable domain reads GAGVSQSPRYKVAKRGQDVALRCDPISGHVSLFWYQQALGQGPEFLTYFQNEAQLDKSGLPSDRFFAERPEGSVSTLKIQRTQQEDSAVYLCASSLMSGGDTEDFFGQGTRLTVV.

This clonotype has just a few counts. A read error is possible here, since a much larger clone lies one base away. The chain couples TRBV20-1 to TRBJ1-2; possible D gene TRBD1, 6 bases. The CDR3 runs 13 residues. V was cut by 2 bases and J by 8 bases, with 15 bases left in between. CDR1 is DFQATT and CDR2 is SNEGSKA in the germline V gene (reference sequence). The CDR3 nucleotides are TGCAGTGCTAGAAATTGGACAGATGGAGGCTACACCTTC. Translation gives CSARNWTDGGYTF.

This clonotype has a single count. One junction end does not reproduce the germline sequence, and a read error may be involved. The chain joins TRBV11-1 to TRBJ1-2, with D tentatively TRBD1 (6 bases). CDR3 size: 17 residues. Germline V lookup: CDR1 SGHAT, CDR2 FQDESV (reference sequence). This chain's CDR3 is CASSSLSRRGSRYDYTF. The CDR3 region has the DNA TGTGCCAGCAGCTCTTTAAGTCGCAGGGGCTCCCGCTATGACTACACCTTC.

This clonotype was counted a few times. The chain employs TRBV29-1 and TRBJ2-5; D gene uncertain. The V end lost 3 bases, the J end lost 3 bases, and 11 bases lay between the germline ends. Germline CDR1 SQVTM, CDR2 ANQGSEA. The CDR3 totals 13 residues. The CDR3 sequence is CSVDPGRKETQYF. CDR3 nucleotide sequence: TGCAGCGTTGACCCGGGCAGGAAAGAGACCCAGTACTTC. Using reference TRBV29-1 and TRBJ2-5 for the parts outside the CDR3, the full variable domain is SAVISQKPSRDICQRGTSLTIQCQVDSQVTMMFWYRQQPGQSLTLIATANQGSEATYESGFVIDKFPISRPNLTFSTLTVSNMSPEDSSIYLCSVDPGRKETQYFGPGTRLLVL.

As concerns this clonotype: At one boundary the junction diverges from the germline segment, which might be a read error. The rearrangement uses TRBV18 and TRBJ2-7; tentative D call: TRBD2 (5 bases). There are 14 residues in the CDR3. Germline assignment: CDR1 KGHSH and CDR2 LQKENI. The DNA of the CDR3 is TGTGTCAGCTCGTCCACCGGGAATCAGTACGAGCAGTACTTC. Its translation is CVSSSTGNQYEQYF.

The CDR3 loop is CASTLEWLGQTYNEQFF. CDR3 in DNA: TGTGCCAGTACCTTGGAATGGCTAGGCCAAACCTACAATGAGCAGTTCTTC. The rearrangement joins TRBV5-5 to TRBJ2-1, with D unresolved. V dropped 8 bases and J dropped 2 bases, with 23 bases sitting between them. The V gene's germline CDR1 is SGHKS and CDR2 YYEKEE (reference sequence). This CDR3 comprises 17 residues.

This clonotype occurred a few times. The V call is TRBV10-3, the J call TRBJ2-5; 10 positions agree with TRBD2. This CDR3 comprises 15 residues. V trimming: 8 bases; J trimming: 5 bases; junction bases outside the gene matches: 11. The germline V gene encodes CDR1 ENHRY and CDR2 SYGVKD. The CDR3 coding sequence is TGTGCCATCTGCGCACTGGCTAGCGGGGGTGAGACCCAGTACTTC. Its translation: CAICALASGGETQYF.

Note on this clonotype: At one boundary the junction diverges from the germline segment, which might be a read error. V and J are TRBV11-1 and TRBJ2-7; TRBD2 matches 11 bases. CDR1 SGHAT and CDR2 FQDESV come from the germline V gene (reference sequence). This CDR3 is 15 amino acids long. The CDR3 reads CASSTRTSGSLRQYF. The CDR3 bases are TGCGCCAGCAGCACCCGGACTAGCGGGTCGCTACGGCAGTACTTC. Complete variable domain (other parts from reference TRBV11-1 and TRBJ2-7): EAEVAQSPRYKITEKSQAVAFWCDPISGHATLYWYRQILGQGPELLVQFQDESVVDDSQLPKDRFSAERLKGVDSTLKIQPAELGDSAMYLCASSTRTSGSLRQYFGPGTRLTVT.

Concerning this clonotype itself: Likely a read error: the CDR3 ends without its conserved phenylalanine or tryptophan. V is TRBV20-1 and J is TRBJ1-1; the D is unclear. The CDR3 sequence is 13 residues long. CDR1 is DFQATT, CDR2 SNEGSKA, per germline (reference sequence). V lost 3 bases to trimming and J lost 3 bases, with 11 bases between them. This CDR3 is CSARRVRDTEAFC. As DNA, the CDR3 is TGCAGTGCTAGGCGGGTGAGGGACACTGAAGCTTTCTGT.

The V gene is TRBV5-1, the J gene TRBJ2-5; perhaps TRBD2 as D (5 bases). Between the trimmed V and J ends, which lost 3 bases and 1 base, there was a span of 16 bases. This CDR3 is 16 amino acids long. Germline assignment: CDR1 SGHRS and CDR2 YFSETQ. CDR3 sequence reads: CASSSNTARGQETQYF. In nucleotides, the CDR3 is TGCGCCAGCAGCTCCAATACGGCACGGGGCCAAGAGACCCAGTACTTC. Looking up the rest from reference TRBV5-1 and TRBJ2-5 gives the full variable domain: KAGVTQTPRYLIKTRGQQVTLSCSPISGHRSVSWYQQTPGQGLQFLFEYFSETQRNKGNFPGRFSGRQFSNSRSEMNVSTLELGDSALYLCASSSNTARGQETQYFGPGTRLLVL.

With regard to this clonotype: At one of its ends the junction is not consistent with the germline gene, which may arise from a read error. The chain recombines TRBV6-1 with TRBJ2-4, with 9 bases matching TRBD1. Germline lookup yields CDR1 MNHNS and CDR2 SASEGT. The CDR3 totals 13 residues. The CDR3 nucleotides read TGTGCCAGTAGTGGGACAGGGAAAAACATTCCGTACTTC. Its protein is CASSGTGKNIPYF.

This clonotype has at least ten counts. The chain is built from TRBV12-3 or TRBV12-4 and TRBJ1-1; 9 bases agree with TRBD1. V was clipped by 7 bases and J by 11 bases; unmatched bases: 11. The CDR3 is 13 amino acids. CDR3 in DNA: TGTGCCAGCACCTTCACAGGGGGCGAGGGCGCTTTCTTT. It yields the protein CASTFTGGEGAFF.

Of note for this clonotype: A read error may account for a junction end that differs from germline. The chain is built from TRBV12-3 or TRBV12-4 and TRBJ2-2; no clear D gene. The CDR3 totals 14 residues. The chain's CDR3 is CANSLVFTPGELFF. The CDR3 DNA reads TGTGCCAACAGTTTAGTGTTCACCCCCGGGGAGCTGTTTTTT.

This clonotype was found once. A read error is possible here, since a much larger clone lies one base away. V and J are TRBV6-2 or TRBV6-3 and TRBJ1-1; D is ambiguous. Germline-derived CDR1 and CDR2 are MNHEY and SVGEGT. The CDR3 runs 15 residues. The DNA for the CDR3 is TGTACCAGCAGTTATTGGGTAGAACCGTCCCGAGAAGCTTTCTTT. This encodes CTSSYWVEPSREAFF.

CDR3 nucleotide sequence: TGTGCCAGCAGTGACTGGTTGACGTCTAATGAGCAGTTCTTC. It encodes CASSDWLTSNEQFF. The chain carries TRBV6-1 and TRBJ2-1; no firm D call. Germline CDR1 and CDR2: MNHNS and SASEGT. V lost 3 bases and J 7 bases, leaving 13 bases between the germline ends. The CDR3 spans 14 residues.

J is TRBJ1-2 and V is TRBV4-1; no firm D call. The CDR3 runs to 15 residues. V was clipped by 10 bases and J by 1 base, with 19 bases between them. The germline V gene has CDR1 MGHRA and CDR2 YSYEKL. The CDR3 DNA is TGCGCCAACAGTCCAACAGAGTCTTTTAACTATGGCTACACCTTC. Its protein product is CANSPTESFNYGYTF.

This clonotype appeared once. The CDR3 does not end in the conserved phenylalanine or tryptophan, so this is likely a read error. The rearrangement joins TRBV11-3 to TRBJ1-2, with D unresolved. Trimming removed 5 bases from V and 2 bases from J, with 12 bases in between. The CDR3 has 14 amino acids. CDR1 is SGHNT, CDR2 YENEEA, per germline. The CDR3 region has the DNA TGTGCCAGCAGCGCGGAACAGACGAACTATGGCTACACCTCC. Encoded protein: CASSAEQTNYGYTS.

This clonotype has just a few counts. V usage is TRBV20-1 and J usage is TRBJ1-2, with TRBD1 matching over 10 bases. The junction had 4 bases not matched to a gene; V was cut back by 5 bases and J by 7 bases. Germline loops: CDR1 DFQATT, CDR2 SNEGSKA (reference sequence). The CDR3 sequence is 12 residues long. This chain's CDR3 is CSARQGAVGYTF. The CDR3 DNA sequence: TGCAGTGCTCGACAGGGGGCGGTTGGCTACACCTTC.

With respect to this clonotype: A junction end diverges from the germline sequence, so it may reflect a read error. The genes are TRBV11-2 and TRBJ2-7, with 9 bases fitting TRBD2. Germline CDR1 SGHAT, CDR2 FQNNGV. The CDR3 consists of 14 residues. Here the CDR3 reads CDSRSGLANYEQYF. The CDR3 bases are TGTGACAGCAGGTCGGGACTAGCAAACTACGAACAGTACTTC.

This clonotype was seen more than once but under ten times. Germline and junction disagree at one end, which may indicate a read error. The chain is built from TRBV20-1 and TRBJ2-5; D gene uncertain. In germline, CDR1 is DFQATT, CDR2 SNEGSKA (reference sequence). CDR3 length: 14 amino acids. The CDR3, as DNA: TGCAGTGCTAGAATTAGCAGGTCTCAAGAGACCCAGTATTTC. It is translated as CSARISRSQETQYF.

Notes on this clonotype: Possible read error: a much larger clone is one base away. The J gene is TRBJ2-7, the V gene TRBV6-5, with TRBD1 matching 11 bases. This CDR3 comprises 15 residues. Germline CDR1 is MNHEY and CDR2 is SVGAGI. The CDR3 loop is CANSYRDRGSYEQYF. The CDR3 nucleotides read TGTGCCAACAGTTACCGGGACAGGGGGTCCTACGAGCAGTACTTC.

V is TRBV29-1 and J is TRBJ2-5; weak D call: TRBD2 (5 bases). CDR1 and CDR2 from the germline V gene are SQVTM and ANQGSEA. Trimming left V 6 bases short and J 9 bases short, with 26 bases between. CDR3 length equals 15 residues. The CDR3 spells CSVPMLLVYERAQYF. The CDR3 DNA sequence: TGCAGCGTCCCCATGCTTCTAGTGTACGAGAGGGCCCAGTACTTC.

The V call is TRBV28, the J call TRBJ2-4; the match to TRBD1 covers 7 bases. CDR1 is MDHEN and CDR2 is SYDVKM in the germline V gene. V shed 6 bases and J 10 bases; nucleotides not matched to a gene: 12. This CDR3 region has 14 residues. CDR3 DNA sequence: TGTGCCAGCAGCATAACGACAGGGCGACAGATTCAGTACTTC. It yields the protein CASSITTGRQIQYF.

This clonotype was seen repeatedly, ten times or more. The chain carries TRBV12-3 or TRBV12-4 and TRBJ1-6, with a tentative D call TRBD1 (6 bases). The CDR3 runs to 15 residues. V lost 6 bases to trimming and J lost 6 bases, with 15 bases between them. The CDR3 sequence is CASRHEDRSNSPLHF. The CDR3 DNA is TGTGCCAGCAGGCATGAAGACAGGAGTAATTCACCCCTCCACTTT.